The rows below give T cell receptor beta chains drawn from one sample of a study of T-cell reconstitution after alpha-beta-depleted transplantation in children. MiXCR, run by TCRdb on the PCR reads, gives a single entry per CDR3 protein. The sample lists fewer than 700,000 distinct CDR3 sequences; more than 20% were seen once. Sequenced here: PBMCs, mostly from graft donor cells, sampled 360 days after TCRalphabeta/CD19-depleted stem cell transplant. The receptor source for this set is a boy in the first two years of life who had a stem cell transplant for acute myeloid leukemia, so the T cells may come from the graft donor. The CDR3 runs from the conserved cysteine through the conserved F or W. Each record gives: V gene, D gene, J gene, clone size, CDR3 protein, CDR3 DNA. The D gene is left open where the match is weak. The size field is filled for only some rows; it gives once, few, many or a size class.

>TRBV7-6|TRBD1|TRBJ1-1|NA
CASSLEDDGTANTEAFF
TGTGCCAGCAGCTTAGAGGATGATGGGACAGCCAACACTGAAGCTTTCTTT
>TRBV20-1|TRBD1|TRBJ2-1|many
CSARVNSGQKFNEQFF
TGCAGTGCTAGAGTAAATTCGGGACAGAAGTTCAATGAGCAGTTCTTC
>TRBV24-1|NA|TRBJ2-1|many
CATSDSLEWRGHYNEQFF
TGTGCCACCAGTGATTCCCTGGAGTGGCGGGGGCATTACAATGAGCAGTTCTTC
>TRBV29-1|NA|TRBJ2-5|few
CSVGVGTGQTQYF
TGCAGCGTGGGAGTTGGGACTGGACAGACCCAGTACTTC
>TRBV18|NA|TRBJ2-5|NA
CASSPPSRSETQYF
TGTGCCAGCTCACCACCGAGTCGATCGGAGACCCAGTACTTC
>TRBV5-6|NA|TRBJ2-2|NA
CARGPGLLTGELFF
TGTGCCAGGGGCCCCGGGCTCCTCACCGGGGAGCTGTTTTTT
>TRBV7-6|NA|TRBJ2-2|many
CASSLYLGELFF
TGTGCCAGCAGCTTATATCTCGGGGAGCTGTTTTTT
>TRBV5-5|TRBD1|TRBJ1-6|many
CASSLGQGFNSPLHF
TGTGCCAGCAGCTTGGGACAGGGATTTAATTCACCCCTCCACTTT
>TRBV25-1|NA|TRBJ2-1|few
CASSAVVSYNEQFF
TGTGCCAGCAGTGCCGTGGTCTCCTACAATGAGCAGTTCTTC
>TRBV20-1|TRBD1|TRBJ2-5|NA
CSASGDRVMGETQYF
TGCAGTGCTAGCGGGGACAGGGTCATGGGAGAGACCCAGTACTTC
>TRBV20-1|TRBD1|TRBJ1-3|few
CSARGRPGGTGALRSGNTIYF
TGCAGTGCTAGAGGGCGACCGGGGGGGACAGGGGCCCTACGCTCTGGAAACACCATATATTTT
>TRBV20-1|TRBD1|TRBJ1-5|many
CSAPTGLNQPQHF
TGCAGTGCTCCGACAGGGCTTAATCAGCCCCAGCATTTT
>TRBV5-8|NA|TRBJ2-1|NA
CASSLFLPGVIEQFF
TGTGCCAGCAGCTTGTTTCTCCCCGGGGTGATTGAGCAGTTCTTC
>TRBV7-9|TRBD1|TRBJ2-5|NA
CASPHNDRAHQETQYF
TGTGCCAGCCCCCATAACGACAGGGCCCACCAAGAGACCCAGTACTTC
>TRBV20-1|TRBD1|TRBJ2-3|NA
CSARNPGQGITDTQYF
TGCAGTGCCCGCAATCCGGGACAGGGTATCACAGATACGCAGTATTTT
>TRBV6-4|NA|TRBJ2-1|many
CASSRDVRYNEQFF
TGTGCCAGCAGCAGGGACGTTCGTTACAATGAGCAGTTCTTC
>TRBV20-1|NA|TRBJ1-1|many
CSARGNPNTEAFF
TGCAGTGCTAGGGGCAACCCGAACACTGAAGCTTTCTTT
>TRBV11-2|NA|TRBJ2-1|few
CASSARQMNLRNEQFF
TGTGCCAGCAGCGCCAGACAGATGAACCTTCGAAATGAGCAGTTCTTC
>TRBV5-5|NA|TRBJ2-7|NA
CASSLSGVEQYF
TGTGCCAGCAGCCTATCCGGGGTCGAGCAGTACTTC
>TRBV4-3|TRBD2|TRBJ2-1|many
CASSQVLAGGREQFF
TGCGCCAGCAGCCAAGTGCTAGCGGGGGGGCGCGAGCAGTTCTTC
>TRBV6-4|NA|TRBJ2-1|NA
CASSAMSVGAYNEQFF
TGTGCCAGCAGTGCGATGTCGGTGGGGGCATACAATGAGCAGTTCTTC
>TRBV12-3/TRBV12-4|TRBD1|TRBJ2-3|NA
CASSLLDRGRGTQYF
TGTGCCAGCAGTTTATTGGACAGGGGGCGCGGTACGCAGTATTTT
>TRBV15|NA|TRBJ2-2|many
CATSRDPPGFVGTGELFF
TGTGCCACCAGCAGAGACCCCCCAGGGTTCGTGGGGACCGGGGAGCTGTTTTTT
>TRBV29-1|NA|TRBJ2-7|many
CSVAHRLGYEQYF
TGCAGCGTTGCCCACCGCCTCGGCTACGAGCAGTACTTC
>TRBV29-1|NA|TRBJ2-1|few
CSVDGDGSSYNEQFF
TGCAGCGTCGACGGGGACGGGAGCTCCTACAATGAGCAGTTCTTC
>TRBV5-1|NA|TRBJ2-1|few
CASSFTGSPADEQFF
TGCGCCAGCAGCTTCACAGGGAGTCCGGCCGATGAGCAGTTCTTC
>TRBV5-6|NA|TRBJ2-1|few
CASSLGDSHNEQFF
TGTGCCAGCAGCTTGGGCGACAGCCACAATGAGCAGTTCTTC
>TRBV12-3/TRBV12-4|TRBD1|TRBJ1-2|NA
CASSPGTVSANYGYTF
TGTGCCAGCAGTCCAGGGACAGTTTCAGCTAACTATGGCTACACCTTC
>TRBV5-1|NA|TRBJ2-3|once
CASSPDGTLSDTQYF
TGCGCCAGCAGCCCGGACGGGACCCTATCAGATACGCAGTATTTT
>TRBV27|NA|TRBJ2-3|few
CASSLSGQLTDTQYF
TGTGCCAGCAGTTTATCTGGACAACTAACAGATACGCAGTATTTT
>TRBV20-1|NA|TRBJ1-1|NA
CSATDRLNTEAFF
TGCAGTGCTACGGACCGACTGAACACTGAAGCTTTCTTT
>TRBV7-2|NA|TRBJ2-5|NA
CASSLIPGPETQYF
TGTGCCAGCAGCTTAATCCCAGGACCAGAGACCCAGTACTTC
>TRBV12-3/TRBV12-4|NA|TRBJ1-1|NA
CASSPQGGRKTEAFF
TGTGCCAGCAGTCCTCAAGGGGGGAGAAAAACTGAAGCTTTCTTT
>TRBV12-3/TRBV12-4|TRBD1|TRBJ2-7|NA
CASSGTDYEQYF
TGTGCCAGCAGTGGGACAGACTACGAGCAGTACTTC
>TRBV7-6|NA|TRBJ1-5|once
CASSLSPEQPQHF
TGTGCCAGCAGCCTGTCGCCGGAGCAGCCCCAGCATTTT
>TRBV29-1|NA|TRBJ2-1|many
CSVELGSNSYNEQFF
TGCAGCGTTGAATTGGGTAGCAATTCCTACAATGAGCAGTTCTTC
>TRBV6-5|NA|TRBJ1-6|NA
CASSYKGESPLHF
TGTGCCAGCAGTTACAAGGGGGAATCACCCCTCCACTTT
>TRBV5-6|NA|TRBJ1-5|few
CASSKRGNQPQHF
TGTGCCAGCAGTAAACGTGGGAATCAGCCCCAGCATTTT
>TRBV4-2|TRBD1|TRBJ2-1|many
CASSLNPGTGGSEQFF
TGTGCCAGCAGCCTTAATCCCGGGACAGGGGGAAGTGAGCAGTTCTTC
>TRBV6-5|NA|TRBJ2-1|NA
CASSSAGSDNEQFF
TGTGCCAGCAGTTCTGCAGGTTCCGACAATGAGCAGTTCTTC
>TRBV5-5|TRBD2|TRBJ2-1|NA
CASSQIAGGSDEQFF
TGTGCCAGCAGCCAGATAGCGGGGGGATCAGATGAGCAGTTCTTC
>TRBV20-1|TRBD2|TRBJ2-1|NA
CSALRLAGGPEQFF
TGCAGTGCCCTCCGACTAGCGGGGGGGCCAGAGCAGTTCTTC
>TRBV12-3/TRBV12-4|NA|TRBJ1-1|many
CATERTGRDTEAFF
TGTGCCACCGAGAGAACAGGGAGGGACACTGAAGCTTTCTTT
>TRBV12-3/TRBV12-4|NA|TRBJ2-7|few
CASSLGQNEQYF
TGTGCCAGCAGTTTAGGGCAGAACGAGCAGTACTTC
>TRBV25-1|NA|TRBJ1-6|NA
CASSTWGGHGSSPLHF
TGTGCCAGCAGTACCTGGGGGGGGCACGGCAGTTCACCCCTCCACTTT
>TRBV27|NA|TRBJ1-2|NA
CASSPGISYGYTF
TGTGCCAGCAGCCCAGGGATTTCCTATGGCTACACCTTC
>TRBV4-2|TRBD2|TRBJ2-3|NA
CASSAQGTSFTDTQYF
TGTGCCAGCAGCGCTCAGGGGACTAGCTTTACAGATACGCAGTATTTT
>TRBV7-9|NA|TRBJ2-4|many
CASRGAKNIQYF
TGTGCCAGCAGAGGAGCCAAAAACATTCAGTACTTC